What follows are 5 T cell receptor beta chains derived from one specimen sequenced in a study of blood T cell repertoires in COVID-19. Measured with immunoSEQ multiplex PCR; TCRdb has only the in-frame clones, and not every one. The sample lists some 120,000 clones, about 80% occurring once. The source material was peripheral blood. The receptor set was obtained from a woman between 50 and 59 years old with acute or convalescent COVID-19.

The rearrangement links TRBV28 to TRBJ2-1; 11 nucleotides line up with TRBD2. With V trimmed by 7 bases and J by 10 bases, 21 bases remained unmatched. CDR1 MDHEN and CDR2 SYDVKM come from the germline V gene. The CDR3 extends over 18 amino acids. The CDR3 DNA is TGTGCCAGCACCCGAATGTTGGGTAGCGGGGGGGCCTTGGGGGAGCAGTTCTTC. As protein: CASTRMLGSGGALGEQFF.

The V call is TRBV25-1, the J call TRBJ2-1, with 8 bases fitting TRBD2. Per germline, CDR1 MGHDK and CDR2 SYGVNS. Losses at the gene ends were 3 bases for V and 7 bases for J; bases not matched to a gene: 11. CDR3 length: 16 amino acids. The CDR3 region is CASSELAGGGFNEQFF. DNA for the CDR3: TGTGCCAGCAGTGAGCTCGCTGGCGGGGGGTTTAATGAGCAGTTCTTC.

The V call is TRBV30, the J call TRBJ2-7; a possible D gene is TRBD1 (5 bases). Looked up from germline, CDR1 is GTSNPN and CDR2 is SVGIG (reference sequence). The CDR3 has 13 residues. Trimming pared 2 bases from V and 3 bases from J, leaving 11 bases between. CDR3: CAWSTGANYEQYF. CDR3 coding DNA: TGTGCCTGGAGTACTGGGGCTAACTACGAGCAGTACTTC. The variable domain in full, with the rest retrieved from reference TRBV30 and TRBJ2-7, is SQTIHQWPATLVQPVGSPLSLECTVEGTSNPNLYWYRQAAGRGLQLLFYSVGIGQISSEVPQNLSASRPQDRQFILSSKKLLLSDSGFYLCAWSTGANYEQYFGPGTRLTVT.

The V and J genes are TRBV7-3 and TRBJ2-3; D may be TRBD1 (6 bases). Germline V CDR1 and CDR2: SGHTA, FQGTGA. The CDR3 covers 15 residues. The V gene lost 4 bases and the J gene lost 0 bases, with 11 bases spanning the gap. CDR3 loop: CASSSRGTSTDTQYF. The CDR3 DNA follows: TGTGCCAGCAGCTCCAGGGGAACTAGCACAGATACGCAGTATTTT.

The chain recombines TRBV5-5 with TRBJ2-7, with a possible D match to TRBD2 (6 bases). Trimming stripped 0 bases from V and 10 bases from J, with 26 bases between. CDR3 size: 17 residues. Germline-derived CDR1 and CDR2 are SGHKS and YYEKEE (reference sequence). CDR3 DNA sequence: TGTGCCAGCAGCTTGGTGGGGGGTTCGGGACCGCAGCAGGGCCAGTACTTC. It specifies CASSLVGGSGPQQGQYF.